These 16 T cell receptor beta chains were all obtained from the same sample, sequenced in a study of blood T cell repertoires in COVID-19. The data were produced by immunoSEQ multiplex PCR, yet TCRdb's version contains in-frame clones alone and is incomplete. The table shows about 200,000 clones, with about 80% occurring only once. The sample was PBMCs or T cells enriched from blood (not recorded which). The receptors shown here come from a man aged 35 to 55 who had recovered from COVID-19.

V and J are TRBV19 and TRBJ1-2; D is possibly TRBD1 (6 bases). CDR3 size: 13 residues. The V end was cut by 8 bases, the J end by 8 bases, with 18 bases between. Germline V CDR1 and CDR2: LNHDA, SQIVND (reference sequence). The CDR3 loop is CASAGTTTGGYTF. CDR3 sequence (DNA): TGTGCCAGTGCCGGGACAACTACAGGGGGCTACACCTTC.

This chain joins TRBV4-2 and TRBJ1-2; 9 bases agree with TRBD1. The CDR3 length is 18 residues. Germline V gene data show CDR1 as LGHNA and CDR2 as YNFKEQ. J gave up 8 bases and V 8 bases, and 24 bases lay outside the gene matches. The CDR3 reads CASGTGGARIKGLKGYTF. CDR3 nucleotide sequence: TGTGCCAGCGGAACAGGGGGCGCTCGGATTAAAGGGCTCAAGGGCTACACCTTC.

The DNA for the CDR3 is TGTGCCAGCAGTTATTCCGACCGACCTAGTAATGAAAAACTGTTTTTT. It encodes CASSYSDRPSNEKLFF. J is TRBJ1-4 and V is TRBV7-9; D not resolved. The CDR3 extends over 16 amino acids. The germline V gene encodes CDR1 SEHNR and CDR2 FQNEAQ (reference sequence). Between the trimmed V and J ends, which lost 6 bases and 4 bases, there was a span of 18 bases.

The chain carries TRBV6-5 and TRBJ1-5; D gene ambiguous. The germline CDR1 and CDR2 sequences are MNHEY and SVGAGI. This CDR3 comprises 13 residues. The ends were cut back, 7 bases at V and 6 bases at J, with 13 bases in the middle. The chain's CDR3 is CASKPISGQPQHF. The CDR3 coding sequence is TGTGCCAGCAAGCCCATCTCGGGTCAGCCCCAGCATTTT.

Here the CDR3 reads CASSLGRQGAYGYTF. The CDR3 DNA follows: TGTGCCAGCAGCTTAGGTCGACAGGGGGCCTATGGCTACACCTTC. J is TRBJ1-2 and V is TRBV11-2; TRBD1 matches 10 bases. CDR1 and CDR2 from the germline V gene are SGHAT and FQNNGV. The junction had 3 bases not matched to a gene; V was cut back by 1 base and J by 4 bases. This CDR3 has 15 residues.

This clone showed up just once. V and J are TRBV10-3 and TRBJ1-2, with 7 positions matching TRBD1. Trimming took 5 bases from V and 8 from J; bases not matched to a gene: 11. The CDR3 loop spans 14 amino acids. Looked up from germline, CDR1 is ENHRY and CDR2 is SYGVKD. The CDR3 is CAISIPDRDGGYTF. In nucleotides, the CDR3 is TGTGCCATCAGTATCCCCGACAGGGACGGAGGCTACACCTTC.

V is TRBV6-1 and J is TRBJ1-1; D is unresolved. The CDR3 is made up of 16 amino acids. Germline assignment: CDR1 MNHNS and CDR2 SASEGT. V lost 0 bases and J lost 4, with 15 bases in between. CDR3 in amino acids: CASSEAGDGFGTEAFF. The CDR3 coding sequence is TGTGCCAGCAGTGAAGCTGGAGACGGGTTTGGCACTGAAGCTTTCTTT.

The CDR3 nucleotides are TGCGCCAGCAGCTCCGGCGGGAGCCAAGAGACCCAGTACTTC. Translated, it gives CASSSGGSQETQYF. The V gene is TRBV5-1, the J gene TRBJ2-5, with 7 bases fitting TRBD2. This CDR3 contains 14 residues. Per germline, CDR1 SGHRS and CDR2 YFSETQ. V lost 3 bases, J lost 1 base, and 3 bases stayed unmatched.

This clone was observed a handful of times. The chain recombines TRBV19 with TRBJ1-1, with 7 bases identical to TRBD1. V was pared by 4 bases and J by 0 bases, with 5 bases of the junction left unmatched. The CDR3 totals 15 residues. Germline CDR1 reads LNHDA; CDR2 reads SQIVND (reference sequence). In DNA form, the CDR3 reads TGTGCCAGTAGTAGACAGGGACTGGTGAACACTGAAGCTTTCTTT. This sequence encodes CASSRQGLVNTEAFF.

The rearrangement uses TRBV29-1 and TRBJ2-5, with a weak D call TRBD2 (7 bases). Deletions cut 4 bases from V and 7 bases from J, with 22 bases between. Germline assignment: CDR1 SQVTM and CDR2 ANQGSEA. This CDR3 contains 15 residues. CDR3 coding DNA: TGCAGCGTTGGCGGGGGCCGGAATGACGTCGTGACCCAGTACTTC. This sequence encodes CSVGGGRNDVVTQYF.

The rearrangement joins TRBV5-8 to TRBJ1-1; no firm D call. The germline V gene has CDR1 SGHTS and CDR2 YDEGEE. This CDR3 region has 16 residues. Trimming stripped 0 bases from V and 3 bases from J, with 15 bases between. This CDR3 reads CASSLGGSLGYTEAFF. Written as DNA, the CDR3 is TGTGCCAGCAGCTTGGGAGGGTCCCTAGGTTACACTGAAGCTTTCTTT.

The chain recombines TRBV7-9 with TRBJ1-2; weak D call: TRBD1 (6 bases). The CDR3 length is 14 residues. V was pared by 4 bases and J by 0 bases, with 9 bases between. Germline V lookup: CDR1 SEHNR, CDR2 FQNEAQ (reference sequence). CDR3 DNA sequence: TGTGCCAGCAGCTCCGGGACATCTAACTATGGCTACACCTTC. Protein: CASSSGTSNYGYTF.

This sequence joins TRBV27 and TRBJ1-2; 11 bases are shared with TRBD1. The CDR3 runs to 16 residues. With 4 bases clipped from V and 0 bases from J, the junction kept 4 bases outside the gene matches. CDR1 is MNHEY, CDR2 SMNVEV, per germline (reference sequence). The CDR3 region is CASSSDRGPPNYGYTF. CDR3 sequence (DNA): TGTGCCAGCAGTTCGGACAGGGGGCCCCCTAACTATGGCTACACCTTC.

The genes are TRBV18 and TRBJ1-1, with 7 nucleotides matching TRBD1. Trimming at V came to 8 bases and at J to 7 bases, leaving 10 bases not matched to a gene. The CDR3 runs to 13 residues. Germline values: CDR1 KGHSH, CDR2 LQKENI. In DNA, the CDR3 is TGTGCCAGCGTCGACAGGGTCCTTGTTGAAGCTTTCTTT. Protein: CASVDRVLVEAFF.

The gene calls are TRBV27 and TRBJ2-1; tentatively, D is TRBD2 (6 bases). V was cut by 5 bases and J by 9 bases, with 20 bases left in between. This CDR3 contains 15 residues. In germline, CDR1 is MNHEY, CDR2 SMNVEV (reference sequence). The CDR3 bases are TGTGCCAGCAGTCTTTTCTTCTGGGACGGGGGTGAGCAGTTCTTC. This sequence encodes CASSLFFWDGGEQFF.

The DNA for the CDR3 is TGTGCCAGCAGCCACCCTTCCGGACAGGCTACACCCGGGGAGCTGTTTTTT. Translated, it gives CASSHPSGQATPGELFF. The V gene is TRBV3-1 (or the pseudogene TRBV3-2), the J gene TRBJ2-2; 7 nucleotides line up with TRBD1. Germline values: CDR1 LGHDT, CDR2 YNNKEL (reference sequence). This CDR3 has 17 residues. The J segment lost 6 bases and the V segment lost 3 bases, leaving 13 bases of the junction unmatched.